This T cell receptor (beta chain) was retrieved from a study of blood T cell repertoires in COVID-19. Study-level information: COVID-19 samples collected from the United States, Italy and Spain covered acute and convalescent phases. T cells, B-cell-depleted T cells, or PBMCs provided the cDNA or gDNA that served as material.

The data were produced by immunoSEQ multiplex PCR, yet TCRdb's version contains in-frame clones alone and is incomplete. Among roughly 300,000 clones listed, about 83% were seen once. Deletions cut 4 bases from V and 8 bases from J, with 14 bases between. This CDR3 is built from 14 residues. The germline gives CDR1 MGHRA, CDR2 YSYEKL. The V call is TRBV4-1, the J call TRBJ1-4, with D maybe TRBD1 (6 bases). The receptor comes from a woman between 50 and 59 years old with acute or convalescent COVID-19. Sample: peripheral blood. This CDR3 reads CASSRMGQGEKLFF. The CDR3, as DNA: TGCGCCAGCAGCCGAATGGGACAAGGAGAAAAACTGTTTTTT.